This note documents a single T cell receptor beta chain sequence. Antigen: not known. This sample was included in a study of cytomegalovirus exposure and HLA in healthy donors. About the study: The early release's HLA-typed donors yielded tens of millions of unique TCRs. When 398 donors were genotyped, roughly 80% of them were found to fall in the Caucasian-associated ancestry cluster.

Germline assignment: CDR1 SNHLY and CDR2 FYNNEI. J lost 0 bases, V lost 4 bases, and 15 bases had no gene match. The CDR3 extends over 20 amino acids. Study conclusions and caveats: Rare TCR sequences predominated, though certain public TCRs were found in many donors. Earlier analysis looked at TCR beta V segments, and most were productive about 90% or about 30% of the time.

The study ran its PCR with 60 Vbeta and 13 Jbeta primers. Profiling relied on immunoSEQ multiplex PCR, and the TCRdb table lists in-frame clones only, not all of them. The sample lists 150,000 to 200,000 clones, roughly four fifths occurring once. The rearrangement joins TRBV2 to TRBJ2-5, with 12 nucleotides matching TRBD2. The clonotype comes from a woman in her 30s in good health and CMV-seronegative. Sequences were obtained from PBMCs. CDR3 in amino acids: CASSVQRLAGVSRYQETQYF. The CDR3 nucleotides are TGTGCCAGCAGTGTCCAAAGACTAGCGGGAGTCTCTCGGTACCAAGAGACCCAGTACTTC. Full variable domain (rest looked up from reference TRBV2 and TRBJ2-5): EPEVTQTPSHQVTQMGQEVILRCVPISNHLYFYWYRQILGQKVEFLVSFYNNEISEKSEIFDDQFSVERPDGSNFTLKIRSTKLEDSAMYFCASSVQRLAGVSRYQETQYFGPGTRLLVL.